This T cell receptor beta chain comes out of a study of blood T cell repertoires in COVID-19. The wider study: Some COVID-19 samples were acute and others convalescent; all came from the United States, Italy and Spain.

TCRdb's copy holds only in-frame clones and misses some; the assay was immunoSEQ multiplex PCR. The repertoire holds roughly 20,000 clones, with 87% as singletons. The CDR3 consists of 13 residues. Trimming took off 8 bases at V and 9 bases at J, with 17 bases between the two ends. Sequencing was carried out using peripheral blood. The sequence came from a human donor in a cohort sampled during active COVID-19. The chain employs TRBV12-3 or TRBV12-4 and TRBJ2-1, with D maybe TRBD2 (6 bases). CDR3 sequence reads: CASGGTAGGEQFF. CDR3 sequence (DNA): TGTGCCAGCGGAGGGACGGCCGGGGGTGAGCAGTTCTTC.